This T cell receptor beta chain was sequenced in a study of T cells in women clearing cervical HPV infection (dated by TCRdb to 2016 to 2018). For the study in its entirety: The cases were about 25 women with histologically confirmed HPV16-related CIN3 or worse, and 2 of these cases were invasive cancers. Since only a few of the women had HLA typing available, the possibility that HLA type was acting as a confounder could not be ruled out. Five blinded duplicates per group were added as quality controls, giving around 60 samples: approximately 50 participants and roughly ten replicates. This exploratory proof-of-principle case-control study, nested within the Guanacaste HPV Natural History Study in Costa Rica, compared TCR repertoires among women with different cervical HPV16 outcomes. The parent cohort enrolled 10,049 women aged 18 or older in Guanacaste, Costa Rica, during about 1992 to 1994 and followed them for more than 6 years. Cases and controls were matched on age within five years and on year of sample collection. The approximately 26 controls were women who cleared a single incident HPV16 infection within 12 months without developing precancer or cancer. Among cases, blood sampling occurred a median of 149 days after lesion detection, with an interquartile range of about 80 to 200 days. Cases had a median age of roughly 30 years compared with 38 to 40 for controls, and baseline characteristics showed no significant differences between the groups. Blood from cases was collected at the visit at which the lesion was first identified, whereas blood from controls was collected once infection was no longer detected.

Every participant had a single incident cervical HPV16 infection, and women with prevalent HPV16 infections were excluded. Cervical HPV DNA was detected by MY09/MY11 PCR and genotyped by dot-blot hybridization. Fifteen mL of heparinized blood were centrifuged, and the buffy coat was aliquoted, frozen at -30°C, then stored at -80°C. QIAGEN kits were used to extract genomic DNA from the buffy coat specimens. On this clone: Its antigen specificity is not known. The read terminates 3 residues before the CDR3 end, so the remaining end is supplied by the germline J gene.

The full study reports these points: TCR repertoire richness was significantly higher in CIN3+ cases than in controls across sequencing depths, while evenness did not differ. Lower TRBV6-7 relative abundance was observed in cases than in controls (roughly 0.12% versus 0.15%; Bonferroni P = 0.0008). By combining richness with V gene abundances, random forest classifiers separated cases from controls with an estimated AUC of just over 0.8. Whether associations preceded infection or resulted from infection could not be shown with the cross-sectional design, and effector/memory subsets and HPV-specific T cells were not isolated. Because T-cell numbers per sample were unknown, differences in richness could reflect varying T-cell content rather than repertoire biology.

The germline V gene (reference sequence) gives CDR1 as DFQATT and CDR2 as SNEGSKA. From the cysteine through the phenylalanine, the CDR3 covers 16 amino acids. Only the CDR3 bases that were read are kept: 39 of them, in frame from base 1. V loses 3 bases, J loses 4 bases, and the germline ends lie 19 bases apart. TCR beta CDR3 regions were amplified by multiplex PCR using the immunoSEQ assay from an average of about 1,200 ng genomic DNA per sample. To correct primer bias, the assay used a complete synthetic TCR repertoire to set an amplification baseline. The amplicons were sequenced using the Illumina platform. As for how the authors treated the data: Sequences were error-corrected by clustering with frequency ratios and a modified nearest-neighbor algorithm and were then analyzed in the immunoSEQ Analyzer with IMGT gene definitions. At each rarefaction depth, TCR richness and evenness were averaged across 20 rarefaction repeats, and samples with fewer sequences than that depth were excluded. Relative abundances of V, D and J genes were compared between groups using Wilcoxon rank sum tests, with FDR correction applied. Blinded duplicates gave an intraclass correlation of around 95% for TCR richness and an average of approximately 83% across 66 gene segments. This is the immuneACCESS table as TCRdb keeps it, with only in-frame sequences that have V and J called. A part of the clones is gone; compared with another copy, unresolved V genes explain less than half, and the rest is unexplained. From that table come the V and J calls and clone size; the DNA was used to work out D and trimming. The data table for this sample lists fewer than 25,000 clones. About 5% of the sample is taken by the ten largest.

This chain joins TRBV20-1 to TRBJ1-5; the D gene assignment is ambiguous. The sequenced sample consisted of blood buffy coat. The origin of this receptor is a woman aged 18 to 75 with a cervical HPV16 infection that either progressed to CIN3+ or cleared (not recorded which). The sequenced CDR3 bases are TGCAGTGCTAGCGAAACTTCGGGTAGGCGGAATCAGCCC. Translated, this gives CSASETSGRRNQP. The entire CDR3 sequence reads CSASETSGRRNQPQHF.